Presented here are 17 T cell receptor beta chains from one specimen sequenced in a study of vaccination and CD4 T cells after COVID-19. Cultured CD4+ T-cell DNA underwent Oncomine TCR Beta short-read sequencing. TCRdb reprocessed the PCR reads with MiXCR, giving one entry per CDR3 protein. The data hold under 7,500 distinct CDR3 sequences, with more than 60% observed a single time. Documented treatment: 10-day PBMC culture with coronavirus spike peptide pools or control peptides (ViraFEST assay). Which antigens these TCRs recognize remains unknown. Sequenced: CD4+ T cells from blood, cultured in vitro. The receptor source for this set is a human donor who had recovered from COVID-19.

This clonotype was seen a handful of times. The rearrangement uses TRBV19 and TRBJ1-5; 10 nucleotides align to TRBD1. The germline V gene has CDR1 LNHDA and CDR2 SQIVND (reference sequence). J lost 3 bases, V lost 5 bases, and 7 bases had no gene match. The CDR3 spans 16 residues. The CDR3 bases are TGTGCCAGTAGTGGCCGGGACAGGGGATACAATCAGCCCCAGCATTTT. The encoded protein is CASSGRDRGYNQPQHF. Variable domain in full (rest from reference TRBV19 and TRBJ1-5): DGGITQSPKYLFRKEGQNVTLSCEQNLNHDAMYWYRQDPGQGLRLIYYSQIVNDFQKGDIAEGYSVSREKKESFPLTVTSAQKNPTAFYLCASSGRDRGYNQPQHFGDGTRLSIL.

CDR3 sequence: CASSPWRGQGNNEQFF. The CDR3 DNA reads TGTGCCAGCAGCCCATGGAGGGGACAGGGTAACAATGAGCAGTTCTTC. The V and J genes are TRBV7-9 and TRBJ2-1; 9 bases agree with TRBD1. V lost 5 bases, J lost 5 bases, and 10 bases stayed unmatched. The germline gives CDR1 SEHNR, CDR2 FQNEAQ (reference sequence). CDR3 length: 16 amino acids.

The V call is TRBV20-1, the J call TRBJ2-3; no clear D. CDR1 is DFQATT and CDR2 is SNEGSKA in the germline V gene (reference sequence). With 3 bases removed from V and 4 bases from J, the gap between germline ends came to 17 bases. The CDR3 sequence is 15 residues long. Here the CDR3 reads CSASRSGPVADTQYF. In nucleotides, the CDR3 is TGCAGTGCTAGCCGTAGTGGGCCCGTCGCAGATACGCAGTATTTT.

The genes are TRBV15 and TRBJ2-7; D tentatively reads TRBD1 or TRBD2 (5 bases each). Germline CDR1 and CDR2: LNHNV and YYDKDF (reference sequence). The CDR3 loop spans 15 amino acids. Trimming shortened V by 0 bases and J by 5 bases, and 14 bases separated the two germline ends. CDR3: CATSRDGGTLNEQYF. The CDR3 nucleotides are TGTGCCACCAGCAGAGATGGGGGAACCCTGAACGAGCAGTACTTC.

Written as DNA, the CDR3 is TGTGCCGTTCAAACGCAGGCTAATCAGCCCCAGCATTTT. Protein sequence: CAVQTQANQPQHF. The chain carries TRBV24-1 and TRBJ1-5, with no clear D. Germline V gene sequence: CDR1 KGHDR, CDR2 SFDVKD. V lost 12 bases and J lost 4, with 15 bases in between. The CDR3 loop spans 13 amino acids.

The genes are TRBV6-2 or TRBV6-3 and TRBJ2-7; 8 nucleotides align to TRBD1. V dropped 10 bases and J dropped 7; count of bases not matched to a gene: 12. Per the germline V gene, CDR1 is MNHEY and CDR2 is SVGEGT. This CDR3 is built from 13 residues. This CDR3 is CAILKTGAREQYF. CDR3 nucleotide sequence: TGTGCCATTCTAAAGACAGGGGCGAGGGAGCAGTACTTC.

This chain uses TRBV20-1 with TRBJ1-2; 12 nucleotides match TRBD1. The CDR3 loop spans 14 amino acids. Germline trimming cut 4 bases from V and 4 bases from J; bases unmatched to any gene: 4. CDR1 is DFQATT and CDR2 is SNEGSKA in the germline V gene (reference sequence). CDR3 amino acids: CSATMGQGAYGYTF. The CDR3 coding sequence is TGCAGTGCTACCATGGGACAGGGGGCCTATGGCTACACCTTC.

The chain is built from TRBV7-2 and TRBJ1-5, with 7 nucleotides matching TRBD1. J was trimmed by 5 bases and V by 2 bases; bases with no gene match: 6. Germline CDR1 SGHTA, CDR2 FQGNSA. CDR3 length: 15 amino acids. The DNA for the CDR3 is TGTGCCAGCAGCTTATGGGCAGGGGGAGATCAGCCCCAGCATTTT. Amino acid sequence: CASSLWAGGDQPQHF.

The gene calls are TRBV20-1 and TRBJ2-5; no clear D. The CDR3 runs 13 residues. Germline V gene lookup returns CDR1 DFQATT and CDR2 SNEGSKA (reference sequence). Trimming cost V 1 base and J 5 bases, with 11 bases left between them. CDR3 region: CSARVGFWETQYF. The CDR3 bases are TGCAGTGCTAGAGTCGGGTTTTGGGAGACCCAGTACTTC.

This clonotype was observed a handful of times. The gene calls are TRBV9 and TRBJ2-2, with D perhaps matching TRBD1 or TRBD2 (5 bases each). Germline V gives CDR1 SGDLS, CDR2 YYNGEE. The CDR3 is made up of 11 amino acids. V was shortened by 7 bases and J by 7 bases, with 8 bases between the two germline ends. The CDR3 sequence is CASHGGGELFF. The CDR3 bases are TGTGCCAGCCATGGGGGCGGGGAGCTGTTTTTT.

The J gene is TRBJ1-1, the V gene TRBV20-1; TRBD1 matches at 7 bases. The V gene end was trimmed by 1 base and the J gene end by 11 bases; junction bases not matched to a gene: 7. Germline V gene data show CDR1 as DFQATT and CDR2 as SNEGSKA (reference sequence). This CDR3 is built from 12 residues. In DNA form, the CDR3 reads TGCAGTGCTAGAGTCCTGACAGGGCGGGCTTTCTTT. This encodes CSARVLTGRAFF.

The chain joins TRBV19 to TRBJ1-1; no definite D call. CDR3 length: 15 residues. The germline gives CDR1 LNHDA, CDR2 SQIVND (reference sequence). Trimming took 1 base from V and 1 from J, leaving 10 bases between them. CDR3: CASSIGVDRNTEAFF. The CDR3 DNA reads as TGTGCCAGTAGTATAGGCGTAGATCGGAACACTGAAGCTTTCTTT.

This clonotype was counted between two and nine times. V usage is TRBV25-1 and J usage is TRBJ1-2, with 7 positions matching TRBD1. V shed 6 bases, J shed 3 bases, and the junction held 4 bases outside the gene matches. This CDR3 region has 13 residues. Germline CDR1 and CDR2: MGHDK and SYGVNS. The CDR3: CASRSGGYYGYTF. The CDR3 region has the DNA TGTGCCAGCAGGTCAGGGGGGTACTATGGCTACACCTTC.

The rearrangement links TRBV20-1 to TRBJ2-1; TRBD2 matches at 7 bases. Trimming cost V 6 bases and J 4 bases; bases outside gene matches: 9. Germline-derived CDR1 and CDR2 are DFQATT and SNEGSKA (reference sequence). The CDR3 is 14 residues long. The DNA for the CDR3 is TGCAGTGCCCCGCGGGGAGGGTCGTACAATGAGCAGTTCTTC. Its protein product is CSAPRGGSYNEQFF.

This clonotype came up a few times. The chain combines TRBV2 with TRBJ2-7; 11 bases are a match to TRBD2. CDR1 and CDR2 (germline): SNHLY, FYNNEI. Trimming cost V 6 bases and J 5 bases; bases outside gene matches: 9. The length of the CDR3 is 15 residues. The CDR3 DNA reads as TGTGCCAGCAGATCCCTGGCTAGCGGGAGGAACGAGCAGTACTTC. Its translation is CASRSLASGRNEQYF.

The gene calls are TRBV20-1 and TRBJ2-3; D is undetermined. CDR3 length equals 15 residues. The germline V and J ends were trimmed by 0 bases and 2 bases, with 12 bases remaining between them. Germline V CDR1 and CDR2: DFQATT, SNEGSKA (reference sequence). CDR3 amino acids: CSARDIAGPTDTQYF. CDR3 coding DNA: TGCAGTGCTAGAGATATAGCCGGGCCCACAGATACGCAGTATTTT.

The chain recombines TRBV12-3 or TRBV12-4 with TRBJ2-2, with 13 bases matching TRBD2. With 5 bases clipped from V and 6 bases from J, the junction kept 3 bases outside the gene matches. The length of the CDR3 is 15 residues. CDR3 in DNA: TGTGCCAGCAGTGGACTAGCGGGAGAGGCCGGGGAGCTGTTTTTT. This codes for CASSGLAGEAGELFF.